The sequence of this T cell receptor (beta chain) was determined in a study of blood T cell repertoires in COVID-19. Using immunoSEQ multiplex PCR, the repertoire was profiled, and TCRdb retains in-frame clones only, with some absent. The table includes 95,000 to 110,000 clones, approximately 91% detected once. The CDR3 contains 14 residues. In germline, CDR1 is LNHDA, CDR2 SQIVND (reference sequence). V lost 5 bases to trimming and J lost 0 bases, with 11 bases between them. The material sequenced was peripheral blood. The receptor was isolated from a human donor in a cohort sampled during active COVID-19. The chain links TRBV19 to TRBJ2-7; D uncertain. The CDR3 nucleotides are TGTGCCAGTAGTTCCGGTATAGTCTCCTACGAGCAGTACTTC. It specifies CASSSGIVSYEQYF.